A single sample gave rise to the 30 T cell receptor beta chains below, sequenced in a study of shared clonotypes between healthy human individuals. The protocol was immunoSEQ multiplex PCR, while the TCRdb copy is restricted to in-frame clones and leaves out a portion. The data hold 2,500,000 or so clones, with more than 80% observed a single time. Sequencing was carried out using naive CD4+ T cells sorted from blood. Regarding subset: CD45RA+ positively selected. These receptors came from a man aged 18-30 years in good health.

The chain combines TRBV5-5 with TRBJ1-5; maybe TRBD1 (5 bases). Germline CDR1 is SGHKS and CDR2 is YYEKEE (reference sequence). V was clipped by 4 bases and J by 4 bases, with 9 bases between them. The CDR3 is 13 residues long. The DNA for the CDR3 is TGTGCCAGCAGCCGGGGACCTAATCAGCCCCAGCATTTT. It translates to CASSRGPNQPQHF.

The genes are TRBV19 and TRBJ1-5, with D perhaps TRBD1 (5 bases). The CDR3 runs to 14 residues. The germline V gene encodes CDR1 LNHDA and CDR2 SQIVND (reference sequence). Deletions cut 4 bases from V and 4 bases from J, with 11 bases between. This CDR3 is CASSKSEGNQPQHF. DNA for the CDR3: TGTGCCAGTAGTAAGTCTGAGGGGAATCAGCCCCAGCATTTT.

The chain couples TRBV6-5 to TRBJ2-3, with TRBD2 matching 11 bases. There are 14 residues in the CDR3. The ends lost 6 bases at V and 6 bases at J; junction bases unmatched: 5. Germline assignment: CDR1 MNHEY and CDR2 SVGAGI. CDR3 sequence reads: CASSLLAGADTQYF. The CDR3 DNA reads as TGTGCCAGCAGCCTACTAGCGGGGGCCGATACGCAGTATTTT.

This clone was seen only once. The CDR3 region has the DNA TGTGCCAGCAGTCCTAGCCAGGGGCGCAAAGAGACCCAGTACTTC. Amino acid sequence: CASSPSQGRKETQYF. The chain couples TRBV5-4 to TRBJ2-5; the D gene is possibly TRBD1 (6 bases). Germline V gene data show CDR1 as SGHNT and CDR2 as YYREEE (reference sequence). Trimming removed 5 bases from V and 3 bases from J, with 17 bases in between. This CDR3 has 15 amino acids.

The V gene is TRBV10-3, the J gene TRBJ2-3, with 8 bases lining up with TRBD2. This CDR3 contains 14 residues. Germline lookup yields CDR1 ENHRY and CDR2 SYGVKD. The V and J ends lost 2 bases and 5 bases, in that order; junction bases with no gene match: 3. The DNA for the CDR3 is TGTGCCATCAGTGAGAGCCTAGCGGGAGATACGCAGTATTTT. As protein: CAISESLAGDTQYF.

V and J are TRBV2 and TRBJ1-1; 7 bases map to TRBD1. The CDR3 length is 12 residues. The J segment lost 11 bases and the V segment lost 3 bases, leaving 6 bases of the junction unmatched. CDR1 and CDR2 from the germline V gene are SNHLY and FYNNEI. CDR3 sequence: CASSEMTGRAFF. The CDR3 nucleotides are TGTGCCAGCAGTGAGATGACAGGGCGGGCTTTCTTT. The full variable domain, in which reference TRBV2 and TRBJ1-1 provide the parts outside the CDR3, is EPEVTQTPSHQVTQMGQEVILRCVPISNHLYFYWYRQILGQKVEFLVSFYNNEISEKSEIFDDQFSVERPDGSNFTLKIRSTKLEDSAMYFCASSEMTGRAFFGQGTRLTVV.

V gene TRBV7-8 combines with J gene TRBJ2-7; 8 bases are shared with TRBD2. Germline CDR1 is SGHVS and CDR2 is FQNEAQ. This CDR3 is 14 amino acids long. J gave up 5 bases and V 5 bases, and 8 bases lay outside the gene matches. The CDR3 DNA is TGTGCCAGCAGCCCAGAGCGGGAGTACGACGAGCAGTACTTC. Translated, it gives CASSPEREYDEQYF.

The V gene is TRBV11-2, the J gene TRBJ2-7, with 11 bases lining up with TRBD2. V trimming: 6 bases; J trimming: 4 bases; junction bases outside the gene matches: 8. This CDR3 is 15 amino acids long. Germline V gives CDR1 SGHAT, CDR2 FQNNGV. The DNA for the CDR3 is TGTGCCAGCAGTACTACTAGCGGGGGTTTTTACGAGCAGTACTTC. Encoded protein: CASSTTSGGFYEQYF. The full variable domain, in which reference TRBV11-2 and TRBJ2-7 provide the parts outside the CDR3, is EAGVAQSPRYKIIEKRQSVAFWCNPISGHATLYWYQQILGQGPKLLIQFQNNGVVDDSQLPKDRFSAERLKGVDSTLKIQPAKLEDSAVYLCASSTTSGGFYEQYFGPGTRLTVT.

Here the CDR3 reads CASSLGLAGDTQYF. The CDR3 region has the DNA TGTGCCAGCAGCTTAGGACTAGCGGGAGATACGCAGTATTTT. The gene calls are TRBV11-3 and TRBJ2-3, with TRBD2 matching 10 bases. Trimming cost V 1 base and J 5 bases; bases outside gene matches: 0. The germline V gene encodes CDR1 SGHNT and CDR2 YENEEA. The CDR3 is 14 residues long.

This chain joins TRBV7-9 and TRBJ2-3; D ambiguous. CDR1 SEHNR and CDR2 FQNEAQ come from the germline V gene (reference sequence). The ends were cut back, 1 base at V and 7 bases at J, with 12 bases in the middle. This CDR3 spans 14 amino acids. CDR3 nucleotides: TGTGCCAGCAGCTTAGATCTGTCAGGCCATACGCAGTATTTT. It specifies CASSLDLSGHTQYF.

The V call is TRBV19, the J call TRBJ2-5, with a tentative D call TRBD1 (5 bases). The J call may not be correct, given that the DNA end is closer to TRBJ2-7. The CDR3 length is 15 residues. From germline, CDR1 is LNHDA and CDR2 SQIVND (reference sequence). The CDR3 loop reads CASSIGQGIGGEQYF. The CDR3 DNA is TGTGCCAGTAGTATCGGGCAGGGAATAGGTGGCGAGCAGTACTTC.

In its sample, this clone was seen once. The chain uses TRBV5-1 and TRBJ2-3, with 7 bases lining up with TRBD2. The CDR3 spans 15 residues. V lost 1 base and J lost 8; bases outside the gene matches: 10. In germline, CDR1 is SGHRS, CDR2 YFSETQ. In nucleotides, the CDR3 is TGCGCCAGCAGCTTGACGGGGGAGGGCTCCGTTACGCAGTATTTT. Translating gives CASSLTGEGSVTQYF.

On this clone itself: Other DNA sequences of this sample code for an identical CDR3. The chain is built from TRBV5-1 and TRBJ2-3; 10 bases line up with TRBD2. This CDR3 has 15 amino acids. The ends lost 3 bases at V and 2 bases at J; junction bases unmatched: 3. Germline CDR1 is SGHRS and CDR2 is YFSETQ. The CDR3 spells CASSSLAGVTDTQYF. The CDR3 nucleotides are TGCGCCAGCAGCTCGCTAGCGGGAGTCACAGATACGCAGTATTTT.

The chain combines TRBV19 with TRBJ2-3; 11 bases line up with TRBD2. From germline, CDR1 is LNHDA and CDR2 SQIVND (reference sequence). The length of the CDR3 is 15 residues. V dropped 7 bases and J dropped 3; count of bases not matched to a gene: 6. The CDR3 loop is CASTSTSGNTDTQYF. In nucleotides, the CDR3 is TGTGCCAGTACCTCGACTAGCGGGAATACAGATACGCAGTATTTT.

This chain connects TRBV30 to TRBJ1-1, with D hard to call. The germline CDR1 and CDR2 sequences are GTSNPN and SVGIG (reference sequence). CDR3 length: 15 residues. Trimming removed 2 bases from V and 2 bases from J, with 15 bases in between. The CDR3 loop reads CAWSLGRGPNTEAFF. DNA of the CDR3: TGTGCCTGGAGTCTGGGCCGCGGCCCCAACACTGAAGCTTTCTTT.

The V call is TRBV5-5, the J call TRBJ2-7; 9 nucleotides match TRBD2. The CDR3 consists of 16 residues. J gave up 3 bases and V 1 base, and 8 bases lay outside the gene matches. Germline CDR1 and CDR2: SGHKS and YYEKEE (reference sequence). This CDR3 reads CASSLTPASGNYEQYF. DNA of the CDR3: TGTGCCAGCAGCTTGACGCCCGCTAGCGGGAACTACGAGCAGTACTTC. Full variable domain (missing parts from reference TRBV5-5 and TRBJ2-7): DAGVTQSPTHLIKTRGQQVTLRCSPISGHKSVSWYQQVLGQGPQFIFQYYEKEERGRGNFPDRFSARQFPNYSSELNVNALLLGDSALYLCASSLTPASGNYEQYFGPGTRLTVT.

This chain uses TRBV10-2 with TRBJ2-7, with 8 bases lining up with TRBD1. The CDR3 spans 14 residues. Germline V gene sequence: CDR1 WSHSY, CDR2 SAAADI. Trimming cost V 2 bases and J 7 bases; bases outside gene matches: 7. The CDR3 bases are TGCGCCAGCAGTGAGACTTCCCGGGACAGGGAGCAGTACTTC. This gives the protein CASSETSRDREQYF.

J is TRBJ2-3 and V is TRBV15, with D possibly being TRBD1 (5 bases). There are 13 residues in the CDR3. Germline values: CDR1 LNHNV, CDR2 YYDKDF (reference sequence). Trimming took 5 bases from V and 6 from J, leaving 12 bases between them. The CDR3 sequence: CATSLSGADTQYF. CDR3 in DNA: TGTGCCACCAGCCTTAGTGGGGCCGATACGCAGTATTTT.

The V and J genes are TRBV5-4 and TRBJ2-3; possible D gene TRBD1, 5 bases. Germline lookup yields CDR1 SGHNT and CDR2 YYREEE (reference sequence). V was trimmed by 5 bases and J by 2 bases, leaving 15 bases between them. The CDR3 covers 15 residues. CDR3 residues: CASRKGDRVTDTQYF. CDR3 sequence (DNA): TGTGCCAGCAGGAAAGGAGACAGAGTCACAGATACGCAGTATTTT.

The CDR3 region is CASSGGGPNYGYTF. DNA for the CDR3: TGCGCCAGCAGCGGAGGGGGGCCAAACTATGGCTACACCTTC. The J gene is TRBJ1-2, the V gene TRBV5-1; TRBD1 is a possible D gene (6 bases). CDR1 and CDR2 from the germline V gene are SGHRS and YFSETQ. V was shortened by 4 bases and J by 2 bases, with 12 bases between the two germline ends. The length of the CDR3 is 14 residues.

The chain couples TRBV27 to TRBJ2-7; 7 bases fit TRBD1. V lost 8 bases, J lost 2 bases, and 12 bases stayed unmatched. Germline CDR1 is MNHEY and CDR2 is SMNVEV (reference sequence). CDR3 size: 15 residues. DNA for the CDR3: TGTGCCAGCTCCCTTCGATGGGACAGCACCTACGAGCAGTACTTC. Translated: CASSLRWDSTYEQYF.

The gene calls are TRBV5-1 and TRBJ2-2, with 8 bases aligning to TRBD1. Germline V gene sequence: CDR1 SGHRS, CDR2 YFSETQ. The CDR3 is 14 amino acids. V shed 3 bases, J shed 7 bases, and the junction held 5 bases outside the gene matches. CDR3 coding DNA: TGCGCCAGCAGCTCCGGGACAGGCATCGGGGAGCTGTTTTTT. It yields the protein CASSSGTGIGELFF.

The chain recombines TRBV5-4 with TRBJ2-3; 7 bases are a match to TRBD1. After removal of 0 bases from V and 2 bases from J, the junction contained 6 bases not matched to a gene. The CDR3 spans 16 residues. CDR1 SGHNT and CDR2 YYREEE come from the germline V gene (reference sequence). The CDR3 loop reads CASSLGGGVTTDTQYF. CDR3 in DNA: TGTGCCAGCAGCTTGGGAGGGGGCGTTACCACAGATACGCAGTATTTT.

The rearrangement joins TRBV2 to TRBJ2-3; 9 bases match TRBD1. The V segment lost 6 bases and the J segment 6 bases; nucleotides outside the gene matches: 4. CDR1 SNHLY and CDR2 FYNNEI come from the germline V gene. This CDR3 comprises 13 residues. Here the CDR3 reads CASRGQGPDTQYF. The CDR3 DNA sequence: TGTGCCAGCAGGGGACAGGGTCCCGATACGCAGTATTTT.

This clone was seen just once. The chain uses TRBV27 and TRBJ2-7; 7 positions match TRBD2. CDR1 and CDR2 (germline): MNHEY, SMNVEV (reference sequence). This CDR3 is 15 amino acids long. V shed 2 bases and J 0 bases; nucleotides not matched to a gene: 4. CDR3 loop: CASSLKRESSYEQYF. Here the CDR3 DNA reads TGTGCCAGCAGTTTAAAGCGGGAATCCTCCTACGAGCAGTACTTC.

On this clone: Other DNA sequences of this sample code for an identical CDR3. The CDR3 DNA reads TGTGCCAGCAGTAGAATGGGGAACACTGAAGCTTTCTTT. Encoded protein: CASSRMGNTEAFF. The chain uses TRBV6-5 and TRBJ1-1; unclear D gene. V was trimmed by 5 bases and J by 1 base, leaving 8 bases between them. The CDR3 consists of 13 residues. Germline-derived CDR1 and CDR2 are MNHEY and SVGAGI.

This chain joins TRBV9 and TRBJ2-1; D might be TRBD2 (6 bases). The CDR3 consists of 14 residues. The ends were cut back, 2 bases at V and 9 bases at J, with 15 bases in the middle. Germline CDR1 and CDR2: SGDLS and YYNGEE. The CDR3 region is CASSVVAEVGEQFF. In nucleotides, the CDR3 is TGTGCCAGCAGCGTCGTAGCGGAGGTGGGTGAGCAGTTCTTC.

This clone was counted a single time. This chain uses TRBV5-6 with TRBJ2-1; 8 bases map to TRBD2. Germline-derived CDR1 and CDR2 are SGHDT and YYEEEE. CDR3 size: 15 residues. Unmatched junction bases numbered 8, after V lost 4 bases and J lost 5 bases. CDR3 nucleotide sequence: TGTGCCAGCAGCGGGACTAGATGGGTCCACAATGAGCAGTTCTTC. Residues: CASSGTRWVHNEQFF.

The genes are TRBV5-1 and TRBJ2-2; 9 bases match TRBD1. Germline values: CDR1 SGHRS, CDR2 YFSETQ. Unmatched junction bases numbered 1, after V lost 4 bases and J lost 3 bases. CDR3 length: 14 residues. The CDR3 nucleotides read TGCGCCAGCAGCGGACAGGGGTACACCGGGGAGCTGTTTTTT. Translated, it gives CASSGQGYTGELFF.

The V and J genes are TRBV7-9 and TRBJ1-4; 7 bases agree with TRBD1. V shed 5 bases and J 5 bases; nucleotides not matched to a gene: 8. In germline, CDR1 is SEHNR, CDR2 FQNEAQ (reference sequence). The CDR3 sequence is 15 residues long. For the CDR3, the DNA is TGTGCCAGCAGCACCTCCGCAGGGGGGAATGAAAAACTGTTTTTT. It encodes CASSTSAGGNEKLFF.